This T cell receptor (beta chain) was captured by sequencing in a study of CD8+ T cells in alopecia areata (dated by TCRdb to between 2018 and 2020). For the wider study: The treated patients took part in an open-label pilot trial in which moderate-to-severe alopecia areata was treated with oral tofacitinib at 5 to 10 mg twice daily. Patients stayed on tofacitinib for 6 to 18 months and then had 6 months of follow-up off drug so that delayed response and recurrence could be assessed. The SALT score, which quantifies the percentage of affected scalp surface area, was used to measure disease severity in treated patients. The study used high-throughput TCRbeta sequencing to examine T cell clonal expansion in alopecia areata, in both the C3H/HeJ mouse model and human patients. Scalp tissue and sorted CD4+ and CD8+ peripheral blood T cells from patchy and totalis/universalis alopecia areata patients and from healthy controls were covered by human TCRbeta sequencing. Patients on tofacitinib were biopsied at baseline and after 4 and 24 weeks of treatment, and several of the patients also had a later scalp biopsy. Scalp clonality was compared across normal scalp (n=4), patchy alopecia areata scalp (n=8), and alopecia totalis/universalis scalp (n=8). RNA came from the PAXgene miRNA kit for fixed scalp, the miRNeasy kit for PBMCs, and the RNeasy kit for mouse skin. Amplification of TCRbeta CDR3 regions was done by immunoSEQ multiplex PCR using 35 Vbeta forward primers and 13 Jbeta reverse primers.

Concerning this clone itself: Its antigen has not been determined. No quality values exist for individual bases; no much larger clone is one base distant.

The time point tag for this specimen amounts to: about four weeks on oral tofacitinib. What the treatment or condition label conveys for this sample: oral pan-JAK inhibitor, 5-10 mg twice daily. From alopecia areata patients, peripheral blood was collected along with lesional scalp punch biopsies. After PBMCs were isolated by density centrifugation and stained for CD3, CD4 and CD8, a FACSAria was used to sort CD4+ and CD8+ T cells. General conclusions and limits of the study: Shared TCR sequences between patients were less evident than in mice, which may be partly attributable to HLA diversity in the patient population. Scalp TCR repertoire analysis is complicated because resident alphabeta T cells in normal human skin are also sequenced, whereas mouse skin is dominated by gammadelta T cells. With tofacitinib, both scalp clonality and the number of expanded CD8+ clones among the top 100 scalp clones went down significantly. Because the treated cohort was small and included a single nonresponder, larger studies are needed to assess links between baseline CD8+ expansion and response. Lesional scalp, especially in alopecia totalis/universalis, showed higher clonality and more expanded CD8+ clones than normal scalp, suggesting antigenic drive. During tofacitinib treatment, many expanded lesional clones stuck around in both scalp and blood, and this persistence may partly explain why relapse happens after treatment is stopped.

The germline V gene (reference sequence) provides CDR1 LNHNV and CDR2 YYDKDF. The CDR3 starts with the cysteine, ends with the phenylalanine, and has 15 residues. Of all the DNA, just the CDR3 is kept, 45 bases in frame from base 1. V has 5 bases trimmed and J has 3 bases trimmed; junction bases matching no gene number 4. The library was obtained by the immunoSEQ multiplex PCR assay. RNA was extracted from all samples and reverse transcribed into cDNA, which served as template for TCR sequencing. SuperScript III was used to make first-strand cDNA, primed with a 2:1 mix of oligo-dT and random hexamers. A synthetic immune receptor repertoire was used to gauge amplification bias, and whatever bias remained was removed computationally. The source study handled its data this way. Raw reads were preprocessed to remove errors, and CDR3 was defined according to IMGT conventions as the region from the conserved cysteine to phenylalanine. Clonality was calculated as 1 minus Shannon entropy normalized by log2 of the number of productive unique TCRs. Whether scalp clones were CD4 or CD8 was inferred by matching scalp TCRbeta sequences against CD4 and CD8 repertoires sorted from blood. TCRdb took over this immuneACCESS table, retaining in-frame rearrangements with V and J assigned. Such tables are incomplete; in checked studies, under half of the missing clones stem from an unresolved V gene, and the remainder is unexplained. The V and J calls and the clone size are those of that table, but D and trimming were determined from the DNA. This sample is represented by around 200,000 clones; 60% of them were singletons. The ten largest clones represent about 0.69% of the sample.

Sample: CD4+ T cells sorted from blood, taken at week 4, from a patient treated with tofacitinib. The source is a human donor with alopecia areata. The chain joins TRBV15 to TRBJ2-2, with 9 bases matching TRBD1. The CDR3 in this case is CATSWDRVDTGELFF. The nucleotide sequence is TGTGCCACCAGCTGGGACAGGGTGGACACCGGGGAGCTGTTTTTT.